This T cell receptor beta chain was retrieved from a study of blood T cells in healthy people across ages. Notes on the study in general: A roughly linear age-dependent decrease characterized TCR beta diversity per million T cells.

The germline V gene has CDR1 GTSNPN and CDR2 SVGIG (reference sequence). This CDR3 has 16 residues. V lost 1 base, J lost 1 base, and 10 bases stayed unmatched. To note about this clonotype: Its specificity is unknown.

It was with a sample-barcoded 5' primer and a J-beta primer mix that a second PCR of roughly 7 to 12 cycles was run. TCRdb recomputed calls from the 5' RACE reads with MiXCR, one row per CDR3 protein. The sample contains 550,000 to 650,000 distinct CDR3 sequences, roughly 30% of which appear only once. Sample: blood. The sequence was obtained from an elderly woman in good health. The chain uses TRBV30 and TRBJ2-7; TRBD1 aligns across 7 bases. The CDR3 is CAWSAPLRTGSYEQYF. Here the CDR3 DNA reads TGTGCCTGGAGTGCCCCCCTTAGGACAGGATCCTACGAGCAGTACTTC.